This T cell receptor beta chain was documented in a study of vaccination and CD4 T cells after COVID-19. Study as a whole: Participants were administered two doses of either the BNT162b2 or the mRNA-1273 vaccine. Study-level points and caveats: Relatively small numbers of convalescent patients were studied, with no early post-infection timepoints included.

This clonotype appeared a few times. Its antigen is unidentified. Treatment reported: approximately nine-day PBMC culture with coronavirus spike peptide pools or control peptides (ViraFEST assay). According to the study, CD4+ T cells from the unexposed donor were gathered ahead of the COVID-19 pandemic (2011-2018). Days 3 and 7 saw half the medium swapped for fresh IL-2 medium. Sequencing of the DNA from cultured CD4+ T cells was carried out with the Oncomine TCR Beta short-read assay. Each CDR3 protein is one row after TCRdb ran MiXCR on the PCR reads. The sample has roughly 5,000 distinct CDR3 sequences, more than 25% seen once; the top ten hold around 34%. This receptor was obtained from a human donor in good health. Sequencing used CD4+ T cells from blood, cultured in vitro.

The CDR3 protein is CSARRLAGANVLTF. CDR3 DNA sequence: TGCAGTGCTCGCCGACTAGCTGGGGCCAACGTCCTGACTTTC. The chain links TRBV20-1 to TRBJ2-6; perhaps TRBD2 as D (6 bases). The V gene's germline CDR1 is DFQATT and CDR2 SNEGSKA (reference sequence). V was trimmed by 5 bases and J by 2 bases, leaving 10 bases between them. This CDR3 region has 14 residues.